This T cell receptor beta chain originates from a study of identifying expanded T cells in peripheral blood. With 3 bases removed from V and 0 bases from J, the gap between germline ends came to 12 bases. CDR1 LGHNA and CDR2 YSLEER come from the germline V gene. There are 17 residues in the CDR3. Repertoires were generated with immunoSEQ multiplex PCR, while TCRdb's copy carries only in-frame clones and drops some. This sample has 70,000 to 100,000 clones, with more than 75% found just once. No infections or other immune events were documented during collection. Study-wide points: Variance in clone template counts between roughly 2-week samples significantly increased with total template count across all healthy donors. About 1.3 clones differed between technical replicates, versus around 15 and 18 over time.

Comments on this clone: Its antigen is unidentified.

The chain is built from TRBV4-3 and TRBJ1-6; D may be TRBD1 (6 bases). The TCR sequence derives from a person aged 18 to 75 in good health. Sequencing used blood. The CDR3 nucleotides are TGCGCCAGCAGCCAGGCGGAGGGGGGCTCCTATAATTCACCCCTCCACTTT. It yields the protein CASSQAEGGSYNSPLHF.